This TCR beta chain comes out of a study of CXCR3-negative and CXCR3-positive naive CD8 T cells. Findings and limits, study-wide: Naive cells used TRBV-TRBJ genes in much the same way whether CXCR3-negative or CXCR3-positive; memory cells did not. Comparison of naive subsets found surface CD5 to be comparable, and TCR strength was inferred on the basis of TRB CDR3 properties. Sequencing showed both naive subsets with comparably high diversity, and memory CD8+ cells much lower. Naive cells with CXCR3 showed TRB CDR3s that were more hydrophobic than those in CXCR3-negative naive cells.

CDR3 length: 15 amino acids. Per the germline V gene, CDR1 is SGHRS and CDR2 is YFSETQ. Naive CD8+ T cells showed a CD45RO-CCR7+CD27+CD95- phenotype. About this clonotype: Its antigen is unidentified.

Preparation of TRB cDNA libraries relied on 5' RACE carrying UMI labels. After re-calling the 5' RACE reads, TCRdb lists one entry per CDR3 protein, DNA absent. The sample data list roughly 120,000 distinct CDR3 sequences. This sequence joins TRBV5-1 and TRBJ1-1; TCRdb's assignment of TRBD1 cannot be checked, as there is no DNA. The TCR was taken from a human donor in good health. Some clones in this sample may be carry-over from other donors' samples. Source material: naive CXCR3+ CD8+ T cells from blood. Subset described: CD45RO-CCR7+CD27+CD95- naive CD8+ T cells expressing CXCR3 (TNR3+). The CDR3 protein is CASSTGDGLYTEAFF.